The rows below give T cell receptor beta chains drawn from one sample of a study of early T cells in non-severe SARS-CoV-2 infection. TCRdb passed the 5' RACE reads through MiXCR, listing each CDR3 protein once. The sample has tens of thousands of distinct CDR3 sequences, roughly 12% seen once. This material consisted of whole blood, taken at baseline. All receptors come from an adult who was a healthcare worker with PCR-confirmed SARS-CoV-2 infection or an uninfected control (not recorded which). CDR3s include the opening cysteine and the closing phenylalanine or tryptophan. D genes are given only for firm matches. Not every row has a clone size; where given, it reads once, few, many or a size class.

cdr3_length: 14
d_call: NA
j_call: TRBJ2-7
clone_size: few
v_call: TRBV12-3/TRBV12-4
cdr3_aa: CASSPGAGFSEQYF
cdr3_nt: TGTGCCAGCAGCCCAGGGGCGGGGTTTTCCGAGCAGTACTTC

cdr3_length: 15
d_call: TRBD2
j_call: TRBJ2-7
clone_size: many
v_call: TRBV6-6
cdr3_aa: CASSGLAGSSYEQYF
cdr3_nt: TGTGCCAGCAGTGGACTAGCGGGGAGCTCCTACGAGCAGTACTTC

cdr3_length: 16
d_call: TRBD1
j_call: TRBJ1-2
clone_size: NA
v_call: TRBV6-1
cdr3_aa: CASSAGRTGLNYGYTF
cdr3_nt: TGTGCCAGCAGTGCCGGGCGGACAGGGTTGAACTATGGCTACACCTTC

cdr3_length: 12
d_call: NA
j_call: TRBJ1-1
clone_size: NA
v_call: TRBV7-9
cdr3_aa: CASSPAGTEAFF
cdr3_nt: TGTGCCAGCAGCCCCGCCGGCACTGAAGCTTTCTTT

cdr3_length: 16
d_call: TRBD1
j_call: TRBJ2-7
clone_size: few
v_call: TRBV11-2
cdr3_aa: CASSLTPGQDSYEQYF
cdr3_nt: TGTGCCAGCAGCCTTACTCCGGGACAGGACTCCTACGAGCAGTACTTC

cdr3_length: 17
d_call: NA
j_call: TRBJ2-3
clone_size: NA
v_call: TRBV12-3/TRBV12-4
cdr3_aa: CASSPDARRDRTDTQYF
cdr3_nt: TGTGCCAGCAGTCCGGACGCCCGTAGAGATCGTACAGATACGCAGTATTTT

cdr3_length: 17
d_call: NA
j_call: TRBJ2-1
clone_size: NA
v_call: TRBV11-2
cdr3_aa: CASSLGPSGSSYNEQFF
cdr3_nt: TGTGCCAGCAGCTTAGGACCCTCAGGGTCCTCCTACAATGAGCAGTTCTTC

cdr3_length: 15
d_call: TRBD2
j_call: TRBJ2-3
clone_size: NA
v_call: TRBV24-1
cdr3_aa: CATARLAGGPDTQYF
cdr3_nt: TGTGCCACCGCCCGACTAGCGGGGGGCCCCGATACGCAGTATTTT

cdr3_length: 15
d_call: NA
j_call: TRBJ1-5
clone_size: few
v_call: TRBV5-4
cdr3_aa: CASSLGQGGHQPQHF
cdr3_nt: TGTGCCAGCAGCTTGGGGCAGGGAGGTCATCAGCCCCAGCATTTT

cdr3_length: 17
d_call: NA
j_call: TRBJ2-3
clone_size: once
v_call: TRBV7-9
cdr3_aa: CASSLTLNSGSTDTQYF
cdr3_nt: TGTGCCAGCAGCTTGACGTTGAATAGCGGTAGCACAGATACGCAGTATTTT

cdr3_length: 13
d_call: NA
j_call: TRBJ1-1
clone_size: NA
v_call: TRBV12-5
cdr3_aa: CASGSDRNTEAFF
cdr3_nt: TGTGCTAGTGGCTCAGACAGGAACACTGAAGCTTTCTTT

cdr3_length: 13
d_call: NA
j_call: TRBJ1-2
clone_size: once
v_call: TRBV3-1
cdr3_aa: CASSQRDGYGYTF
cdr3_nt: TGTGCCAGCAGCCAACGGGACGGCTATGGCTACACCTTC

cdr3_length: 14
d_call: NA
j_call: TRBJ1-2
clone_size: NA
v_call: TRBV19
cdr3_aa: CASSIKTGPYGYTF
cdr3_nt: TGTGCCAGTAGTATAAAAACAGGACCTTATGGCTACACCTTC

cdr3_length: 16
d_call: TRBD2
j_call: TRBJ2-1
clone_size: many
v_call: TRBV11-3
cdr3_aa: CASSPTGTSGGNEQFF
cdr3_nt: TGTGCCAGCAGCCCGACCGGGACTAGCGGGGGGAATGAGCAGTTCTTC

cdr3_length: 18
d_call: NA
j_call: TRBJ2-2
clone_size: many
v_call: TRBV7-6
cdr3_aa: CASSLARADYTNTGELFF
cdr3_nt: TGTGCCAGCAGCTTAGCAAGGGCAGATTATACGAACACCGGGGAGCTGTTTTTT

cdr3_length: 13
d_call: NA
j_call: TRBJ2-2
clone_size: few
v_call: TRBV18
cdr3_aa: CAAGAKNTGELFF
cdr3_nt: TGTGCGGCGGGGGCGAAGAACACCGGGGAGCTGTTTTTT

cdr3_length: 18
d_call: NA
j_call: TRBJ2-2
clone_size: NA
v_call: TRBV21-1
cdr3_aa: CASSKERGPRLNTGELFF
cdr3_nt: TGTGCCAGCAGCAAAGAGAGGGGCCCTAGACTGAACACCGGGGAGCTGTTTTTT

cdr3_length: 15
d_call: NA
j_call: TRBJ1-1
clone_size: many
v_call: TRBV25-1
cdr3_aa: CASRPRSRANTEAFF
cdr3_nt: TGTGCCAGCAGACCACGGAGCAGGGCGAACACTGAAGCTTTCTTT

cdr3_length: 16
d_call: TRBD1
j_call: TRBJ1-1
clone_size: few
v_call: TRBV20-1
cdr3_aa: CSARPDRGLLNTEAFF
cdr3_nt: TGCAGTGCTAGACCGGACAGGGGACTTTTGAACACTGAAGCTTTCTTT

cdr3_length: 11
d_call: NA
j_call: TRBJ2-3
clone_size: few
v_call: TRBV20-1
cdr3_aa: CSASNGVTQYF
cdr3_nt: TGCAGTGCTAGTAACGGGGTTACGCAGTATTTT

cdr3_length: 18
d_call: TRBD1
j_call: TRBJ1-5
clone_size: few
v_call: TRBV28
cdr3_aa: CASSLTRDRVKWGQPQHF
cdr3_nt: TGTGCCAGCAGCCTAACCCGGGACAGGGTAAAATGGGGTCAGCCCCAGCATTTT

cdr3_length: 18
d_call: NA
j_call: TRBJ1-3
clone_size: NA
v_call: TRBV18
cdr3_aa: CASSPWPNMGDSGNTIYF
cdr3_nt: TGTGCCAGCTCACCATGGCCGAATATGGGAGACTCTGGAAACACCATATATTTT

cdr3_length: 14
d_call: TRBD1
j_call: TRBJ1-1
clone_size: NA
v_call: TRBV29-1
cdr3_aa: CSVLRGLVNTEAFF
cdr3_nt: TGCAGCGTTTTAAGGGGGCTTGTGAACACTGAAGCTTTCTTT

cdr3_length: 12
d_call: NA
j_call: TRBJ2-2
clone_size: NA
v_call: TRBV27
cdr3_aa: CARSQGPGELFF
cdr3_nt: TGTGCCAGATCACAGGGACCCGGGGAGCTGTTTTTT

cdr3_length: 14
d_call: NA
j_call: TRBJ2-3
clone_size: few
v_call: TRBV7-3
cdr3_aa: CASSLYPSTDTQYF
cdr3_nt: TGTGCCAGCAGTTTATATCCTAGCACAGATACGCAGTATTTT

cdr3_length: 14
d_call: NA
j_call: TRBJ2-1
clone_size: NA
v_call: TRBV18
cdr3_aa: CASARAPGTNEQFF
cdr3_nt: TGTGCCAGCGCCCGGGCCCCAGGTACGAATGAGCAGTTCTTC

cdr3_length: 15
d_call: NA
j_call: TRBJ1-5
clone_size: NA
v_call: TRBV29-1
cdr3_aa: CSVLGDRSSNQPQHF
cdr3_nt: TGCAGCGTTTTAGGGGATAGGAGTAGCAATCAGCCCCAGCATTTT

cdr3_length: 12
d_call: NA
j_call: TRBJ1-4
clone_size: many
v_call: TRBV28
cdr3_aa: CASRAFNEKLFF
cdr3_nt: TGTGCCAGCAGGGCTTTTAATGAAAAACTGTTTTTT

cdr3_length: 16
d_call: TRBD1
j_call: TRBJ1-5
clone_size: NA
v_call: TRBV20-1
cdr3_aa: CSARAQGAKSNQPQHF
cdr3_nt: TGCAGTGCTAGAGCACAGGGGGCGAAAAGCAATCAGCCCCAGCATTTT

cdr3_length: 16
d_call: NA
j_call: TRBJ2-5
clone_size: NA
v_call: TRBV5-4
cdr3_aa: CASSRGQLRSQETQYF
cdr3_nt: TGTGCCAGCAGCCGCGGACAGTTAAGAAGTCAAGAGACCCAGTACTTC

cdr3_length: 14
d_call: NA
j_call: TRBJ1-1
clone_size: many
v_call: TRBV7-9
cdr3_aa: CASSLAAGSTEAFF
cdr3_nt: TGTGCCAGCAGCTTAGCGGCAGGCTCCACTGAAGCTTTCTTT

cdr3_length: 16
d_call: TRBD1
j_call: TRBJ2-3
clone_size: few
v_call: TRBV29-1
cdr3_aa: CSAVLPGQGATDTQYF
cdr3_nt: TGCAGCGCAGTGCTGCCGGGACAGGGGGCAACAGATACGCAGTATTTT

cdr3_length: 15
d_call: TRBD1
j_call: TRBJ2-7
clone_size: NA
v_call: TRBV19
cdr3_aa: CASSPRQGASYEQYF
cdr3_nt: TGTGCCAGTAGTCCTAGACAGGGGGCTTCCTACGAGCAGTACTTC

cdr3_length: 16
d_call: TRBD1
j_call: TRBJ1-5
clone_size: few
v_call: TRBV20-1
cdr3_aa: CSARNRGTSEYQPQHF
cdr3_nt: TGCAGTGCTAGGAACAGGGGAACGTCAGAGTATCAGCCCCAGCATTTT

cdr3_length: 16
d_call: TRBD2
j_call: TRBJ2-5
clone_size: few
v_call: TRBV5-1
cdr3_aa: CASSPRLAGGPETQYF
cdr3_nt: TGCGCCAGCAGCCCGCGACTAGCGGGGGGTCCGGAGACCCAGTACTTC

cdr3_length: 18
d_call: TRBD1
j_call: TRBJ1-5
clone_size: many
v_call: TRBV3-1
cdr3_aa: CASSQAGTGGALYQPQHF
cdr3_nt: TGTGCCAGCAGCCAGGCTGGGACAGGGGGGGCCCTATATCAGCCCCAGCATTTT

cdr3_length: 19
d_call: TRBD1
j_call: TRBJ2-2
clone_size: many
v_call: TRBV19
cdr3_aa: CASSTPSAPGTGDTGELFF
cdr3_nt: TGTGCCAGTAGTACTCCTTCAGCCCCCGGGACAGGGGACACCGGGGAGCTGTTTTTT

cdr3_length: 14
d_call: TRBD2
j_call: TRBJ2-7
clone_size: many
v_call: TRBV12-3/TRBV12-4
cdr3_aa: CASRGGTASHEQYF
cdr3_nt: TGTGCCAGCAGGGGAGGGACCGCCTCCCACGAGCAGTACTTC

cdr3_length: 13
d_call: NA
j_call: TRBJ2-4
clone_size: NA
v_call: TRBV30
cdr3_aa: CAWSVRPVPAQYF
cdr3_nt: TGTGCCTGGAGTGTACGTCCGGTTCCAGCTCAGTACTTC

cdr3_length: 15
d_call: NA
j_call: TRBJ2-5
clone_size: NA
v_call: TRBV21-1
cdr3_aa: CASSYPDRGQETQYF
cdr3_nt: TGTGCCAGCAGCTATCCCGACAGGGGCCAAGAGACCCAGTACTTC